This TCR beta chain stems from a study of T cell responses to AZD1222 COVID-19 vaccine. Turning to the study itself: Second doses that came at about 4 or about 12 weeks were put together.

TCRdb's copy holds only in-frame clones and misses some; the assay was immunoSEQ multiplex PCR. The sample has approximately 160,000 clones, roughly 90% seen once. Notes on this clone: Antigen: not known. The sample has other DNA sequences that encode this CDR3 too.

V gave up 1 base and J gave up 0 bases, with 6 bases separating them. The CDR3 has 14 amino acids. Germline V CDR1 and CDR2: SEHNR, FQNEAQ (reference sequence). Study-level findings and limits: Vaccine-related CD4 TCRs covered spike, predominating at 160-218 and 743-854. Repertoires were sampled only after the peak T cell response. Nearly half of the spike-specific TCRs reportedly recognize variant regions that carry no mutations.

This chain uses TRBV7-9 with TRBJ1-1; D call uncertain. This specimen was peripheral blood, taken on day 0 of AZD1222 vaccination. This TCR came from an adult in good health. CDR3 loop: CASSLVGVNTEAFF. CDR3 nucleotide sequence: TGTGCCAGCAGCTTAGTTGGGGTGAACACTGAAGCTTTCTTT.